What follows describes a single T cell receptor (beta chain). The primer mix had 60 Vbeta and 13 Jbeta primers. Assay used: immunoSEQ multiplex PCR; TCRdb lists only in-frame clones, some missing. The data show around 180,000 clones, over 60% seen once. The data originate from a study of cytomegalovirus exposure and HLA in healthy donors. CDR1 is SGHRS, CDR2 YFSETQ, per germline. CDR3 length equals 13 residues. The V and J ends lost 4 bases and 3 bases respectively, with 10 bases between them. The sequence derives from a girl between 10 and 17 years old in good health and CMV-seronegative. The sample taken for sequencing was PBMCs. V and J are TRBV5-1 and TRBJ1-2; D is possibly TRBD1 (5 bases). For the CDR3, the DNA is TGCGCCAGCAGCCCGGGGGGGGACTATGGCTACACCTTC. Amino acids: CASSPGGDYGYTF.